This T cell receptor beta chain comes out of a study of blood T cell repertoires in COVID-19. V lost 0 bases and J lost 4, with 4 bases in between. The CDR3 is 12 residues long. The germline gives CDR1 SGHTS, CDR2 YDEGEE. Using immunoSEQ multiplex PCR, the repertoire was profiled, and TCRdb retains in-frame clones only, with some absent. The sample lists 200,000 to 300,000 clones; 85% were seen once. Only a few counts were recorded for this clone. Recruited during active infection, patients (from Seattle) were subsequently followed longitudinally. Source material: peripheral blood. This TCR came from a middle-aged man with COVID-19, enrolled during active disease. The V and J genes are TRBV5-8 and TRBJ1-1; D not certain. CDR3 sequence (DNA): TGTGCCAGCAGCTTGGGGGCCACTGAAGCTTTCTTT. Its translation is CASSLGATEAFF.